This T cell receptor beta chain was identified in a study of T cell responses to AZD1222 COVID-19 vaccine. Across the study: Second-dose intervals of approximately 4 or approximately 12 weeks were pooled. Study conclusions and caveats: Among spike-specific TCRs, nearly half reportedly target unmutated variant regions. In a largely white British group with more females than males, clonal diversity was possibly underestimated. No repertoire was sampled before or during the peak T cell response, only after it.

With 1 base clipped from V and 6 bases from J, the junction kept 5 bases outside the gene matches. Germline V lookup: CDR1 SGHRS, CDR2 YFSETQ. This CDR3 has 15 residues. Only in-frame clones appear in the TCRdb table, and some are missing; sequencing was by immunoSEQ multiplex PCR. This sample has approximately 100,000 clones, with 87% found just once. Regarding this clone: Its antigen remains unidentified.

This receptor was identified in an adult in good health. The chain employs TRBV5-1 and TRBJ2-1; 9 positions agree with TRBD2. Sample: peripheral blood, taken on day 0 of AZD1222 vaccination. The DNA of the CDR3 is TGCGCCAGCAGCTTGAATAGCGGGGGTTCCAATGAGCAGTTCTTC. Protein product: CASSLNSGGSNEQFF.